These 5 T cell receptor beta chains were all obtained from the same sample, sequenced in a study of metastatic and nonmetastatic thyroid tumors. Through MiXCR, TCRdb re-clonotyped the PCR reads. Of about 40,000 clones listed, roughly a sixth are singletons. All patients reached thyroid surgery having received no treatment beforehand. The source material was blood. These receptors were obtained from a female donor with papillary thyroid cancer or a benign thyroid nodule (not recorded which). Some clones in this sample may be carry-over from other donors' samples.

This clone was seen repeatedly, ten times or more. This chain connects TRBV12-3 or TRBV12-4 to TRBJ2-2, with D maybe TRBD1 (5 bases). This CDR3 is built from 16 residues. Trimming pared 3 bases from V and 4 bases from J, leaving 15 bases between. CDR3 coding DNA: TGTGCCAGCAGTTTCTTCCCCGGAAGGGGCACCGGGGAGCTGTTTTTT. Protein sequence: CASSFFPGRGTGELFF.

The chain combines TRBV6-1 with TRBJ1-5; no firm D call. Germline V gene lookup returns CDR1 MNHNS and CDR2 SASEGT. This CDR3 has 17 residues. Trimming took off 2 bases at V and 0 bases at J, with 14 bases between the two ends. In DNA, the CDR3 is TGTGCCAGCAGTGAAAGTGCCAGTCTCTATAGCAATCAGCCCCAGCATTTT. This codes for CASSESASLYSNQPQHF.

Many counts were recorded for this clone. This sequence joins TRBV24-1 and TRBJ2-2, with 8 bases that match TRBD1. J was trimmed by 6 bases and V by 2 bases; bases with no gene match: 13. The CDR3 runs 18 residues. Germline loops: CDR1 KGHDR, CDR2 SFDVKD. The CDR3 sequence: CATSDSSVQGAWAGELFF. CDR3 in DNA: TGTGCCACCAGTGATTCTTCGGTGCAGGGGGCTTGGGCCGGGGAGCTGTTTTTT.

This clone appeared a single time. Relative to the germline gene, one junction end is altered; a read error may explain this. This chain connects TRBV11-1 to TRBJ2-7; tentative D call: TRBD1 (6 bases). This CDR3 comprises 16 residues. Germline CDR1 and CDR2: SGHAT and FQDESV (reference sequence). The CDR3 sequence: CASSLRGTGSSSEQYF. CDR3 coding DNA: TGTGCCAGCAGCTTAAGAGGTACAGGGTCTTCCTCCGAGCAGTACTTC.

This clone was observed many times. The chain uses TRBV15 and TRBJ1-1, with D hard to call. The length of the CDR3 is 14 residues. CDR1 is LNHNV, CDR2 YYDKDF, per germline (reference sequence). Deletions cut 4 bases from V and 1 base from J, with 10 bases between. The DNA for the CDR3 is TGTGCCACCAGCATTGGGGATCAGAACACTGAAGCTTTCTTT. Residues: CATSIGDQNTEAFF.